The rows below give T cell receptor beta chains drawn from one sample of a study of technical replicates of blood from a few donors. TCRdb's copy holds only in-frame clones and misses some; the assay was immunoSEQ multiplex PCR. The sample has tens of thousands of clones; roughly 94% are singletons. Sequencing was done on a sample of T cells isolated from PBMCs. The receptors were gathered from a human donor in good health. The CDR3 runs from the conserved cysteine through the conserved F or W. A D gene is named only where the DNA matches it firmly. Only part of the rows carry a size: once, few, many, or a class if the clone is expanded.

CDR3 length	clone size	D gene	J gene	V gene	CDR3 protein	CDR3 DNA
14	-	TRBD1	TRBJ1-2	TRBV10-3	CAISPRGPDYGYTF	TGTGCCATCAGCCCCAGGGGGCCGGACTATGGCTACACCTTC
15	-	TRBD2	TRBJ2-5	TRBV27	CASSQRTLAGETQYF	TGTGCCAGCAGTCAAAGGACTCTAGCGGGGGAGACCCAGTACTTC
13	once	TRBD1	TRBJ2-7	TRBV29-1	CSVLGQDHYEQYF	TGCAGCGTGTTGGGACAGGACCACTACGAGCAGTACTTC
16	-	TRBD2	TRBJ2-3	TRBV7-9	CASSFERGGGADTQYF	TGTGCCAGCAGCTTCGAGCGGGGGGGAGGGGCAGATACGCAGTATTTT
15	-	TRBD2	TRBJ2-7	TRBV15	CATRTSGGNPYEQYF	TGTGCCACCAGGACTAGCGGGGGAAACCCCTACGAGCAGTACTTC
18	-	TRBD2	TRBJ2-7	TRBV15	CATSRDRSLAGRSYEQYF	TGTGCCACCAGCAGAGATCGAAGTTTAGCGGGCCGCTCCTACGAGCAGTACTTC
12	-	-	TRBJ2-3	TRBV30	CAWRVASDTQYF	TGTGCCTGGCGCGTCGCTTCAGATACGCAGTATTTT
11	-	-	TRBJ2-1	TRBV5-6	CASTRAREQFF	TGTGCCAGCACCAGGGCCCGGGAGCAGTTCTTC
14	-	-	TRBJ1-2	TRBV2	CASSPDRGDYGYTF	TGTGCCAGCAGTCCGGACCGGGGAGACTATGGCTACACCTTC
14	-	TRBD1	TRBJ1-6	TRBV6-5	CASSRTGGWTPLHF	TGTGCCAGCAGCCGAACAGGGGGTTGGACACCCCTCCACTTT
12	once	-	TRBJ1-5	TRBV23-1	CASTERAGLQHF	TGCGCCAGCACGGAAAGGGCAGGGCTCCAGCATTTT
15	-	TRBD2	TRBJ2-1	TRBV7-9	CASSLAAGGPVEQFF	TGTGCCAGCAGCTTAGCGGCGGGGGGGCCGGTTGAGCAGTTCTTC
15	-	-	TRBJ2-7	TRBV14	CASSQVPQDSYEQYF	TGTGCCAGCAGCCAAGTTCCCCAGGACTCCTACGAGCAGTACTTC
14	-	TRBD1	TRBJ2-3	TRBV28	CASRPQGARNTQYF	TGTGCCAGCAGACCACAGGGGGCGCGAAATACGCAGTATTTT
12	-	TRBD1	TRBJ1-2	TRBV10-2	CASSGTGDGYTF	TGCGCCAGCAGTGGGACAGGGGATGGCTACACCTTC